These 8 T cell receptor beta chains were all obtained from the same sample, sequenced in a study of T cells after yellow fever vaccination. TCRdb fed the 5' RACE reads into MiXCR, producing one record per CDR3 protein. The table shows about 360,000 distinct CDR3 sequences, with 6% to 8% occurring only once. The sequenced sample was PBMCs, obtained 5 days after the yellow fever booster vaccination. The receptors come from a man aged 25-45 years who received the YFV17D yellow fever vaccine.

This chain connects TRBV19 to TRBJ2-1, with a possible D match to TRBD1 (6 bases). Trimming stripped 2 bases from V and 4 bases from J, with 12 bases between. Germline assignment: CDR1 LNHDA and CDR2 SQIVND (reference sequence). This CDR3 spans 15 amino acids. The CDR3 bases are TGTGCCAGTAGTATAAAAAGGGGGTTTTACAATGAGCAGTTCTTC. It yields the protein CASSIKRGFYNEQFF.

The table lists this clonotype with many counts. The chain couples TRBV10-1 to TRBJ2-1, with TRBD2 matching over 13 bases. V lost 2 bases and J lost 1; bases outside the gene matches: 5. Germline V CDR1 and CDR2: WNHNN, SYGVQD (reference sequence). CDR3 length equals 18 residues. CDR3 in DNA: TGCGCCAGCAGTGAGCCACGGACTAGCGGGAGTTCCTACAATGAGCAGTTCTTC. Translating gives CASSEPRTSGSSYNEQFF.

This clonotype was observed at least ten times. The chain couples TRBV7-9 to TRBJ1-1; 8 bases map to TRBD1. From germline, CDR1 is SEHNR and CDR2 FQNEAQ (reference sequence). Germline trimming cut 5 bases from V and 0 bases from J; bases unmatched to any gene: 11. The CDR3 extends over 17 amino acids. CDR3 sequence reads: CASSARDRSIMNTEAFF. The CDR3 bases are TGTGCCAGCAGCGCCCGGGACAGGAGCATCATGAACACTGAAGCTTTCTTT.

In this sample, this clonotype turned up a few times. Here the CDR3 reads CAISESGGQRETQYF. The CDR3 bases are TGTGCCATCAGTGAGTCAGGGGGCCAGAGAGAGACCCAGTACTTC. J is TRBJ2-5 and V is TRBV10-3, with 7 bases aligning to TRBD1. The junction had 5 bases not matched to a gene; V was cut back by 0 bases and J by 4 bases. This CDR3 spans 15 amino acids. Germline CDR1 is ENHRY and CDR2 is SYGVKD.

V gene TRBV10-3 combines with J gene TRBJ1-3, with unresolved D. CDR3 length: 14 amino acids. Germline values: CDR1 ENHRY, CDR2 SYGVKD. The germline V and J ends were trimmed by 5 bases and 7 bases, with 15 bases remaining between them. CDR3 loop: CAISPGPQGNTIYF. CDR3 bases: TGTGCCATCAGTCCGGGTCCTCAAGGGAACACCATATATTTT.

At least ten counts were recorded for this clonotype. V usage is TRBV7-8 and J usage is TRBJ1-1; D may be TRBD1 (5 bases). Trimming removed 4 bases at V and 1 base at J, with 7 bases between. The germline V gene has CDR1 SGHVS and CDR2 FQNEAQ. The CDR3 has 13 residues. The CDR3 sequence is CASSYDRNTEAFF. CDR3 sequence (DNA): TGTGCCAGCAGCTACGACAGGAACACTGAAGCTTTCTTT.

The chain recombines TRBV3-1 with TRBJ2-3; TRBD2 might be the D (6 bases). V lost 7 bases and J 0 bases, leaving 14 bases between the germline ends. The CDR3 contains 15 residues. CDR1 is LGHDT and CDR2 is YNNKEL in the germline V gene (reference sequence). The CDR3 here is CASTHRLASTDTQYF. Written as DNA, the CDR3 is TGTGCCAGCACCCACCGGCTAGCGAGCACAGATACGCAGTATTTT.

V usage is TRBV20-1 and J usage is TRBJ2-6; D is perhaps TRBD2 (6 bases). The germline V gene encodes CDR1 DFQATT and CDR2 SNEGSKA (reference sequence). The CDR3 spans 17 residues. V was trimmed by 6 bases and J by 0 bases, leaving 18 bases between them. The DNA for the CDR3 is TGCAGTGCCGGGTGGAGGGATATCTTCTCTGGGGCCAACGTCCTGACTTTC. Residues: CSAGWRDIFSGANVLTF.